These T cell receptor beta chains were read from a single sample in a study of CD8 T cells in ankylosing spondylitis. TCRdb ran MiXCR on the 5' RACE reads and lists one entry per CDR3 protein. This table holds 150,000 to 250,000 distinct CDR3 sequences, around 13% found once. Material: blood, either unsorted or a sorted T cell fraction (not recorded which). The receptors stem from a male donor with ankylosing spondylitis or in good health (not recorded which). The CDR3 runs from the conserved cysteine through the conserved F or W. A D gene is named only where the DNA matches it firmly. Size is omitted from some rows. Given values are once, few, many or a class for expanded clones.

abundance	v_gene	d_gene	j_gene	CDR3nt	CDR3aa
few	TRBV12-5	TRBD2	TRBJ2-2	TGTGCTAGTGGCTTGGACCGGGAGGGCTTTTACACCGGGGAGCTGTTTTTT	CASGLDREGFYTGELFF
many	TRBV11-2	NA	TRBJ1-2	TGTGCCAGCAGCTATCTCCCTGACGGCTATGGCTACACCTTC	CASSYLPDGYGYTF
NA	TRBV7-6	NA	TRBJ1-1	TGTGCCAGCAGCTTAGTTAAATCGGGGATGAACACTGAAGCTTTCTTT	CASSLVKSGMNTEAFF
few	TRBV29-1	TRBD1	TRBJ2-1	TGCAGCGTTGGCCCGACAGGGGTTTACAATGAGCAGTTCTTC	CSVGPTGVYNEQFF
NA	TRBV7-9	TRBD1	TRBJ2-7	TGTGCCAGCAGCCCACGGACAGGGCCCCGGGGCTACGAGCAGTACTTC	CASSPRTGPRGYEQYF
many	TRBV6-1	NA	TRBJ2-5	TGTGCCAGCTCTAGGGGGGAGCCCCAGGAGACCCAGTACTTC	CASSRGEPQETQYF
many	TRBV5-1	NA	TRBJ2-7	TGCGCCAGCAGCCCCTGGACGGACTACGAGCAGTACTTC	CASSPWTDYEQYF
many	TRBV12-3/TRBV12-4	NA	TRBJ1-1	TGTGCCAGCAGTTCGGGACACCAGAACACTGAAGCTTTCTTT	CASSSGHQNTEAFF
NA	TRBV19	NA	TRBJ2-7	TGTGCCAGTACCAGCGATGACACCTACGAGCAGTACTTC	CASTSDDTYEQYF
NA	TRBV13	NA	TRBJ1-1	TGTGCCAGCAGCTTAGAAGGGGGAGCTTTCTTT	CASSLEGGAFF
few	TRBV12-3/TRBV12-4	TRBD1	TRBJ2-7	TGTGCCAGCAGTTTAACCGGGGGGACAGGGGACGAGCAGTACTTC	CASSLTGGTGDEQYF
few	TRBV2	NA	TRBJ2-5	TGTGCCAGCAGTGATCTGGCGGAAGAGACCCAGTACTTC	CASSDLAEETQYF
many	TRBV6-1	TRBD1	TRBJ2-1	TGTGCCAGCAGTGAAGCCCCGACAGGGGGGAACAATGAGCAGTTCTTC	CASSEAPTGGNNEQFF
NA	TRBV11-3	NA	TRBJ2-1	TGTGCCAGCAGCTCCCGCCTAGCGAGGGATGAGCAGTTCTTC	CASSSRLARDEQFF
many	TRBV4-1	NA	TRBJ2-1	TGCGCCAGCAGCCAAGATCAAGGCAGACCGGACAATGAGCAGTTCTTC	CASSQDQGRPDNEQFF
many	TRBV12-3/TRBV12-4	NA	TRBJ1-2	TGTGCCAGCGGGAAGCCACCTAACTATGGCTACACCTTC	CASGKPPNYGYTF
few	TRBV14	NA	TRBJ2-5	TGTGCCAGCAGCCAAGTGGGAGGAATGACGGTTGAGACCCAGTACTTC	CASSQVGGMTVETQYF
many	TRBV27	NA	TRBJ2-1	TGTGCCAGCAGTACCTCCGGGGGCGCCTACAATGAGCAGTTCTTC	CASSTSGGAYNEQFF
few	TRBV27	NA	TRBJ1-2	TGTGCCAGCAGTCCGCTCGGGACACTGACTGACTATGGCTACACCTTC	CASSPLGTLTDYGYTF
once	TRBV27	TRBD1	TRBJ1-5	TGTGCCAGCAGTTTGGTGACAGGGGGGGCTCAGCCCCAGCATTTT	CASSLVTGGAQPQHF
NA	TRBV15	NA	TRBJ2-5	TGTGCCACCAGCAGAGATGAAGTCTCCCCGACGGAGACCCAGTACTTC	CATSRDEVSPTETQYF
NA	TRBV27	NA	TRBJ1-1	TGTGCCAGCAGTCTCACACGGGCCACTGAAGCTTTCTTT	CASSLTRATEAFF
NA	TRBV12-3/TRBV12-4	NA	TRBJ1-1	TGTGCCAGCAGTTTTAGCCAGGGAAGTACTGAAGCTTTCTTT	CASSFSQGSTEAFF
few	TRBV29-1	NA	TRBJ1-1	TGCAGCGTTGAAGAAATTCACGGAGGAGCTTTCTTT	CSVEEIHGGAFF
NA	TRBV12-3/TRBV12-4	NA	TRBJ2-2	TGTGCCAGCAGTTTAGCGTCCCAGATCACCGGGGAGCTGTTTTTT	CASSLASQITGELFF
few	TRBV7-9	TRBD1	TRBJ2-3	TGTGCCAGCAGCTTAAACAGGGGAATAACAGATACGCAGTATTTT	CASSLNRGITDTQYF
many	TRBV12-3/TRBV12-4	NA	TRBJ2-5	TGTGCCAGCAGTTATAAAGAGACCCAGTACTTC	CASSYKETQYF
many	TRBV12-3/TRBV12-4	NA	TRBJ1-4	TGTGCCAGCAGTCAGGGAGGTTCTCTGTTTTTT	CASSQGGSLFF
few	TRBV7-6	TRBD2	TRBJ2-1	TGTGCCAGCAGCCCCCACCTGACTAGCGGTTACAATGAGCAGTTCTTC	CASSPHLTSGYNEQFF
many	TRBV6-5	NA	TRBJ2-2	TGTGCCAGCAGTTACTCGAAGGGAACCGGGGAGCTGTTTTTT	CASSYSKGTGELFF
once	TRBV5-1	NA	TRBJ2-1	TGCGCCAGCAGCTTGAATAGCGCGCCGTACAATGAGCAGTTCTTC	CASSLNSAPYNEQFF
many	TRBV12-3/TRBV12-4	NA	TRBJ2-7	TGTGCCAGCAGTTTGCCCGGGTTCAGCTACGAGCAGTACTTC	CASSLPGFSYEQYF
few	TRBV27	NA	TRBJ1-6	TGTGCCAGCAGTTTGGGGTTCGAGGGGTATAATTCACCCCTCCACTTT	CASSLGFEGYNSPLHF
few	TRBV29-1	TRBD1	TRBJ2-5	TGCAGCGTTGAAGATTACGGCCCGCGGGACAGGGTAGCGGAGACCCAGTACTTC	CSVEDYGPRDRVAETQYF
many	TRBV5-1	TRBD1	TRBJ2-1	TGCGCCAGCAGCATAGGGACAGGAGCTTACAATGAGCAGTTCTTC	CASSIGTGAYNEQFF
few	TRBV7-2	NA	TRBJ2-3	TGTGCCAGCAGCCGAGGTCCGGCGACCGTTGCGGATACGCAGTATTTT	CASSRGPATVADTQYF
many	TRBV12-3/TRBV12-4	NA	TRBJ1-1	TGTGCCAGCAGTCCGGGCCCCGAGGGCACTGAAGCTTTCTTT	CASSPGPEGTEAFF
few	TRBV7-9	TRBD2	TRBJ2-7	TGTGCCAGCAGCTTAAGGGACTACACCTACGAGCAGTACTTC	CASSLRDYTYEQYF
NA	TRBV27	NA	TRBJ1-6	TGTGCCAGCAGTTTAGGGGGGCTTGGTTCACCCCTCCACTTT	CASSLGGLGSPLHF
NA	TRBV10-1	TRBD1	TRBJ2-7	TGCGCCAGCAGATTGGGGACAGGGAACTACGAGCAGTACTTC	CASRLGTGNYEQYF
many	TRBV7-9	NA	TRBJ2-1	TGTGCCAGCAGTCCTTGGGTGGGTGAGCAGTTCTTC	CASSPWVGEQFF
NA	TRBV4-1	NA	TRBJ1-2	TGCGCCAGCAGCCAAGAGGACGGGTTAGACTATGGCTACACCTTC	CASSQEDGLDYGYTF
few	TRBV3-1	NA	TRBJ2-3	TGTGCCAGCAGCCAAGAACCCTCTTTTACTGGCGGGATGAGCACAGATACGCAGTATTTT	CASSQEPSFTGGMSTDTQYF